These T cell receptor beta chains were read from a single sample in a study of blood T cells in healthy people across ages. Via MiXCR, TCRdb re-called the 5' RACE reads, giving one row per CDR3 protein. Of about 570,000 distinct CDR3 sequences detected, about 27% appear once; the ten largest clones hold roughly 3.5%. This same sample was also part of a study on T cells of mothers and their children.

The sequenced material came from blood. The receptors originated from a boy between 2 and 10 years old in good health. The CDR3 runs from the conserved cysteine through the conserved F or W. D genes are given only for firm matches. Not all rows give a size; the values are once, few, many and, for expanded clones, a class.

v_call	clone_size	j_call	d_call	cdr3_aa	cdr3_nt
TRBV6-5	few	TRBJ1-1	NA	CASSLTDLNTEAFF	TGTGCCAGCAGTTTAACGGATTTGAACACTGAAGCTTTCTTT
TRBV20-1	NA	TRBJ2-4	NA	CSARLGAPQYF	TGCAGTGCTAGGTTGGGGGCCCCACAGTACTTC
TRBV27	NA	TRBJ1-1	NA	CASSLWAGMNTEAFF	TGTGCCAGCAGTTTATGGGCAGGGATGAACACTGAAGCTTTCTTT
TRBV10-3	NA	TRBJ2-3	NA	CATSSRTASTDTQYF	TGTGCCACCAGCAGTCGGACAGCCAGCACAGATACGCAGTATTTT
TRBV12-5	few	TRBJ2-5	NA	CASGLVDRPQSYEQYF	TGTGCTAGTGGTTTGGTTGACAGGCCCCAATCCTATGAGCAGTACTTC
TRBV15	few	TRBJ2-4	NA	CATSRDAVGQSQYF	TGTGCCACCAGCAGAGACGCGGTCGGGCAGAGTCAGTACTTC
TRBV7-2	few	TRBJ1-1	TRBD1	CASSLGPGDRGRGTEAFF	TGTGCCAGCAGCCTGGGCCCCGGGGACAGGGGAAGAGGCACTGAAGCTTTCTTT
TRBV9	many	TRBJ2-7	TRBD2	CASSVGLAGGYEQYF	TGTGCCAGCAGCGTAGGACTAGCGGGGGGCTACGAGCAGTACTTC
TRBV5-1	NA	TRBJ2-7	NA	CASSPDAGTGYEQYF	TGCGCCAGCAGCCCCGACGCCGGGACGGGGTACGAGCAGTACTTC
TRBV5-1	NA	TRBJ1-2	NA	CASSLAHGEYGYTF	TGCGCCAGCAGCTTGGCCCACGGGGAATATGGCTACACCTTC
TRBV7-9	few	TRBJ2-3	TRBD2	CASSSRVKRGESTDTQYF	TGTGCCAGCAGCTCCCGTGTTAAGCGGGGGGAGAGCACAGATACGCAGTATTTT
TRBV7-2	NA	TRBJ2-5	NA	CASSPSSGGGWTQYF	TGTGCCAGCAGCCCGAGTAGCGGAGGGGGTTGGACCCAGTACTTC
TRBV15	NA	TRBJ1-4	NA	CATSREGGGDEKLFF	TGTGCCACCAGCAGAGAAGGTGGGGGGGATGAAAAACTGTTTTTT
TRBV5-5	NA	TRBJ1-2	NA	CASSLSVQHNGYTF	TGTGCCAGCAGCTTGAGCGTACAGCACAATGGCTACACCTTC
TRBV12-3/TRBV12-4	many	TRBJ2-2	NA	CASSLRGGELFF	TGTGCCAGCAGTTTACGGGGCGGGGAGCTGTTTTTT
TRBV24-1	NA	TRBJ2-5	NA	CATSDSQGSETQYF	TGTGCCACCAGTGATTCCCAGGGGTCCGAGACCCAGTACTTC
TRBV9	NA	TRBJ2-7	NA	CASSVDGGSGNYEQYF	TGTGCCAGCAGCGTAGACGGGGGTAGCGGAAACTACGAGCAGTACTTC
TRBV11-2	few	TRBJ1-3	TRBD1	CASSLGRRQGTLFGTGNTIYF	TGTGCCAGCAGCTTAGGTCGGAGACAGGGAACCCTCTTTGGAACTGGAAACACCATATATTTT
TRBV2	many	TRBJ2-7	NA	CATSFGSSYEQYF	TGTGCCACCTCCTTCGGGAGCTCCTACGAGCAGTACTTC
TRBV27	NA	TRBJ1-1	NA	CASSPLATRLLTGMNTEAFF	TGTGCCAGCAGTCCTCTGGCCACTAGGCTACTTACAGGGATGAACACTGAAGCTTTCTTT
TRBV30	NA	TRBJ2-1	NA	CAWSDPQRFYNEQFF	TGTGCCTGGAGTGACCCTCAGCGCTTCTACAATGAGCAGTTCTTC
TRBV4-3	NA	TRBJ1-6	NA	CASSQAKGDPLHF	TGCGCCAGCAGCCAAGCTAAAGGGGACCCCCTCCACTTT
TRBV12-3/TRBV12-4	many	TRBJ2-2	NA	CASSLRLGNTGELFF	TGTGCCAGCAGTTTACGGCTCGGGAACACCGGGGAGCTGTTTTTT
TRBV20-1	NA	TRBJ2-1	NA	CSASRLLAGSSYNEQFF	TGCAGTGCTAGTCGACTCCTTGCGGGGAGCTCCTACAATGAGCAGTTCTTC
TRBV2	few	TRBJ1-2	NA	CASSERAVYYGYTF	TGTGCCAGCAGTGAACGGGCAGTCTATTATGGCTACACCTTC
TRBV3-1	few	TRBJ2-7	NA	CASSHQQGLAYEQYF	TGTGCCAGCAGCCATCAGCAGGGGCTGGCGTACGAGCAGTACTTC
TRBV29-1	NA	TRBJ2-4	TRBD1	CSVTGTGVFLAKNIQYF	TGCAGCGTCACCGGGACAGGAGTCTTTTTAGCCAAAAACATTCAGTACTTC
TRBV12-3/TRBV12-4	few	TRBJ2-1	NA	CASSPVRASYNEQFF	TGTGCCAGCAGTCCCGTCCGGGCCTCCTACAATGAGCAGTTCTTC
TRBV25-1	NA	TRBJ1-2	NA	CASSDFRDRPGGYTF	TGTGCCAGCAGTGATTTTCGGGACCGGCCGGGAGGCTACACCTTC
TRBV5-8	few	TRBJ1-1	TRBD1	CASTATGGRVTEAFF	TGTGCCAGCACCGCGACAGGGGGCCGTGTCACTGAAGCTTTCTTT
TRBV4-3	NA	TRBJ2-3	NA	CASSQDLEDTQYF	TGCGCCAGCAGCCAAGATCTCGAGGATACGCAGTATTTT
TRBV3-1	NA	TRBJ1-1	NA	CASSQVPLVRGLNTEAFF	TGTGCCAGCAGCCAAGTCCCACTCGTACGGGGTTTAAACACTGAAGCTTTCTTT
TRBV6-5	NA	TRBJ1-3	NA	CASSSSISGNTIYF	TGTGCCAGCAGCTCTTCCATCTCTGGAAACACCATATATTTT
TRBV9	NA	TRBJ2-3	NA	CASSVAADTQYF	TGTGCCAGCAGCGTAGCGGCAGATACGCAGTATTTT
TRBV24-1	NA	TRBJ2-1	NA	CAVALPSSYNEQFF	TGTGCCGTCGCCCTACCAAGCTCCTACAATGAGCAGTTCTTC
TRBV28	few	TRBJ1-1	NA	CASTDLLNTEAFF	TGTGCCAGCACGGACCTTTTGAACACTGAAGCTTTCTTT
TRBV20-1	NA	TRBJ2-1	TRBD2	CSATAGAGYNEQFF	TGCAGTGCTACAGCGGGGGCGGGGTACAATGAGCAGTTCTTC
TRBV7-2	NA	TRBJ2-5	NA	CASSLVVAASETQYF	TGTGCCAGCAGCTTAGTGGTGGCAGCCTCGGAGACCCAGTACTTC
TRBV5-6	NA	TRBJ2-1	NA	CASSRRRFSYNEQFF	TGTGCCAGCAGCCGGCGGCGGTTCTCCTACAATGAGCAGTTCTTC
TRBV29-1	few	TRBJ2-5	NA	CSVGTTQETQYF	TGCAGCGTTGGGACCACTCAAGAGACCCAGTACTTC
TRBV6-2/TRBV6-3	few	TRBJ2-5	NA	CASTYALANLVGETQYF	TGTGCCAGCACCTACGCACTTGCTAACCTGGTAGGGGAGACCCAGTACTTC
TRBV7-2	NA	TRBJ1-5	TRBD1	CASSLIPGQGNQPQHF	TGTGCCAGCAGCTTAATACCGGGACAGGGGAATCAGCCCCAGCATTTT
TRBV6-2/TRBV6-3	NA	TRBJ1-6	NA	CASSDRRGNSPLHF	TGTGCCAGCAGTGACAGGAGGGGAAATTCACCCCTCCACTTT
TRBV10-1	many	TRBJ2-2	NA	CASSGTGNTGELFF	TGCGCCAGCAGTGGAACGGGGAACACCGGGGAGCTGTTTTTT
TRBV20-1	NA	TRBJ2-3	TRBD2	CSALAGGGTDTQYF	TGCAGTGCATTAGCGGGAGGAGGGACAGATACGCAGTATTTT
TRBV12-3/TRBV12-4	NA	TRBJ1-4	NA	CASSHGGNGEKLFF	TGTGCCAGCAGTCACGGGGGAAACGGGGAAAAACTGTTTTTT
TRBV5-8	NA	TRBJ1-6	NA	CASSLNPRGSSYNSPLHF	TGTGCCAGCAGCTTGAACCCGCGGGGGAGCTCCTATAATTCACCCCTCCACTTT
TRBV4-3	few	TRBJ1-2	NA	CASSQETRGEGGYTF	TGCGCCAGCAGCCAAGAAACCCGGGGGGAGGGTGGCTACACCTTC
TRBV6-1	NA	TRBJ1-5	NA	CASSSGGGRQPQHF	TGTGCCAGCAGTTCGGGGGGCGGCCGTCAGCCCCAGCATTTT
TRBV9	few	TRBJ1-2	NA	CASSGSRDYGYTF	TGTGCCAGCAGTGGCAGCCGGGACTATGGCTACACCTTC
TRBV9	NA	TRBJ1-2	NA	CASSVGQSYGYTF	TGTGCCAGCAGCGTGGGGCAGAGCTATGGCTACACCTTC
TRBV9	NA	TRBJ1-4	NA	CASSPRTEGGEKLSF	TGTGCCAGCAGCCCTAGGACAGAAGGGGGTGAAAAACTGTCTTTT
TRBV7-2	NA	TRBJ2-1	NA	CASSLGSGHSYNEQFF	TGTGCCAGCAGCTTAGGGAGCGGGCACTCCTACAATGAGCAGTTCTTC
TRBV4-2	few	TRBJ1-2	NA	CASSRSYGYTF	TGTGCCAGCAGCCGAAGTTATGGCTACACCTTC
TRBV7-2	NA	TRBJ2-5	TRBD2	CASSKLAGVLETQYF	TGTGCCAGCAGCAAACTAGCGGGAGTCTTAGAGACCCAGTACTTC